This section outlines one TCR beta chain sequence together with its context. The record originates from a study of T cells in Graves' hyperthyroidism and ophthalmopathy. It was RNA transcripts that yielded the amplified TCR beta CDR3 regions. The HTBI set primed first-round TCR CDR3 RT-PCR. TCRdb reprocessed the multiplex PCR reads with MiXCR, giving one entry per CDR3 protein. Here the sample spans over 400,000 distinct CDR3 sequences, 20% to 25% being singletons. V was trimmed by 2 bases and J by 0 bases, leaving 11 bases between them. CDR3 size: 16 residues. Germline V lookup: CDR1 DFQATT, CDR2 SNEGSKA (reference sequence).

The chain couples TRBV20-1 to TRBJ1-6; the D is unclear. Sequencing was carried out using blood. The sequence came from an older woman with Graves' ophthalmopathy. CDR3 coding DNA: TGCAGTGCTAGACCCCCCTACAGCTCCTATAATTCACCCCTCCACTTT. It is translated as CSARPPYSSYNSPLHF.